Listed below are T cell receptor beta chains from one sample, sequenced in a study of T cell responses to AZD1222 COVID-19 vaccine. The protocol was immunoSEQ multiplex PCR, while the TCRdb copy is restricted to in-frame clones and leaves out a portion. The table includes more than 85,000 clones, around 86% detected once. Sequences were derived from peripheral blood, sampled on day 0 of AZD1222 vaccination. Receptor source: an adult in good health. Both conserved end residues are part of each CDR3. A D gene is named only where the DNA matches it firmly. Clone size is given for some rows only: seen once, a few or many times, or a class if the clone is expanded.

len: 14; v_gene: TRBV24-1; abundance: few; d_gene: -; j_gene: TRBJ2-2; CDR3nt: TGTGCCACCAGTGATTCAGGGTCCACCGGGGAGCTGTTTTTT; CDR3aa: CATSDSGSTGELFF
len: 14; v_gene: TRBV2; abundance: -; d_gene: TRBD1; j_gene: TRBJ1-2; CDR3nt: TGTGCCAGCAGCCGGACAGGGCGCGCTTATGGCTACACCTTC; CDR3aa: CASSRTGRAYGYTF
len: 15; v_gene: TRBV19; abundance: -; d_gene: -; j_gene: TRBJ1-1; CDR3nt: TGTGCCAGTAGCCGAGGTTGGAGGGAGAGAACTGAAGCTTTCTTT; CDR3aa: CASSRGWRERTEAFF
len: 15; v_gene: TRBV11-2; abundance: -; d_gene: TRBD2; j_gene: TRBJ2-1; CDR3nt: TGTGCCAGCAGCTTACAAACGGGACTAGCGAATGAGCAGTTCTTC; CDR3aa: CASSLQTGLANEQFF
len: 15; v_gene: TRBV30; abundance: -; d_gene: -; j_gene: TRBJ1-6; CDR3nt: TGTGCCTGGAGTCCCTCCGGGACATTCGATTCACCCCTCCACTTT; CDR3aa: CAWSPSGTFDSPLHF
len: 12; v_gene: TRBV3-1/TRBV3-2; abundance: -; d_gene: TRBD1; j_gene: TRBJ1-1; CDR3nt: TGTGCCAGCCGGACAGGGGACACTGAAGCTTTCTTT; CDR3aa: CASRTGDTEAFF
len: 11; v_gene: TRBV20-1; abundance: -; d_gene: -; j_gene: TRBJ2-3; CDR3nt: TGCAGTGCCCAGACAGCAGATACGCAGTATTTT; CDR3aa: CSAQTADTQYF
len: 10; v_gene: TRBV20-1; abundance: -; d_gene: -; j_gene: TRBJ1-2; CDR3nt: TGCAGTGCGGGGGGGGATGGCTACACCTTC; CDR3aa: CSAGGDGYTF
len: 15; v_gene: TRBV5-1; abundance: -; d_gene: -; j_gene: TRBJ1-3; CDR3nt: TGCGCCAGCAGCCCGACAGGTTCCTCTGGAAACACCATATATTTT; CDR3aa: CASSPTGSSGNTIYF
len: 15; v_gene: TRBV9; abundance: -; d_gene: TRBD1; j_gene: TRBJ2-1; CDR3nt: TGTGCCAGCAGCTTAACAGGGGACTCCTACAATGAGCAGTTCTTC; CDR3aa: CASSLTGDSYNEQFF
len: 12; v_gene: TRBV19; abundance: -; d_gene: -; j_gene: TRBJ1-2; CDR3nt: TGTGCCAGTAGTATATCAGGGGAGGGCTACACCTTC; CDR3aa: CASSISGEGYTF
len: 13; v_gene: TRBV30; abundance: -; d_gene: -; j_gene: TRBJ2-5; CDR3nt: TGTGCCTGGAGTTTCGGGGCTGGAAAGACCCAGTACTTC; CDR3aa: CAWSFGAGKTQYF
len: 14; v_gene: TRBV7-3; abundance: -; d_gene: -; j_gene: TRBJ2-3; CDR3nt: TGTGCCAGCGGAAGGGACGGCGGGGCAGATACGCAGTATTTT; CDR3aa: CASGRDGGADTQYF
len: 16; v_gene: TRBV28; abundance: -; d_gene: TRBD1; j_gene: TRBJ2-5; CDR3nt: TGTGCCAGCAGCCCCCTGGGCCAGGGGGCCACAGAGACCCAGTACTTC; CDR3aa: CASSPLGQGATETQYF
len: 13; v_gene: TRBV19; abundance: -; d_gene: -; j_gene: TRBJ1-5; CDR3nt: TGTGCCAGTAGTTCCCGGGGTGAGCAGCCCCAGCATTTT; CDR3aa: CASSSRGEQPQHF
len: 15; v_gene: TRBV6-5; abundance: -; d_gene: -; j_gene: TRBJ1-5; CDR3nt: TGTGCCAGCAGTCTCGGGAGGGGCAACAATCAGCCCCAGCATTTT; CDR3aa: CASSLGRGNNQPQHF
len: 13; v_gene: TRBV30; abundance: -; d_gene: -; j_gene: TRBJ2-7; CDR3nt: TGTGCCTGGACTAGGACTCGCTCCTACGAGCAGTACTTC; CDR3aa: CAWTRTRSYEQYF
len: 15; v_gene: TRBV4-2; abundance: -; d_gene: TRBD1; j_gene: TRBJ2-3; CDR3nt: TGTGCCAGCAGCCAAGGGCAGGGGGTAACAGATACGCAGTATTTT; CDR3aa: CASSQGQGVTDTQYF
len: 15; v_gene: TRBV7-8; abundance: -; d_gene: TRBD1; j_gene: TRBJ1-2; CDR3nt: TGTGCCAGCAGCCCTCGACAGGGGGGGAACTATGGCTACACCTTC; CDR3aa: CASSPRQGGNYGYTF
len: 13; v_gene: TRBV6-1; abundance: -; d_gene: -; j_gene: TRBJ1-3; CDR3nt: TGTGCCAGCAGTGAATCGCGGCGGGGCACCATATATTTT; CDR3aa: CASSESRRGTIYF
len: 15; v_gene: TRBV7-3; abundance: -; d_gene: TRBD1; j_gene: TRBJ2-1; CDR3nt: TGTGCCAGCAGCCAAGTGGCAGGGGGTGGCAATGAGCAGTTCTTC; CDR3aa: CASSQVAGGGNEQFF
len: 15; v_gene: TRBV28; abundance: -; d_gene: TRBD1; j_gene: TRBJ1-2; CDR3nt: TGTGCCAGCAGTTTGTCCACAGGGGGGAACTATGGCTACACCTTC; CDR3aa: CASSLSTGGNYGYTF
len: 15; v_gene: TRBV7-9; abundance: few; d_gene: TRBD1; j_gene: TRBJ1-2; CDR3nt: TGTGCCAGCAGCTTAAGCGGGGGACAGGGCGGTGGCTACACCTTC; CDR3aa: CASSLSGGQGGGYTF
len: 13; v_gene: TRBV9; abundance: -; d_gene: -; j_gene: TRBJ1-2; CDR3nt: TGTGCCAGCAGCGTAGGGTTAGGGGACGGCTACACCTTC; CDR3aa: CASSVGLGDGYTF
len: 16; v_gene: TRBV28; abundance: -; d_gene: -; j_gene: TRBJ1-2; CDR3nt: TGTGCCAGCAGTTCCCTCTTACGGACCGGGGGCGGGGGCTACACCTTC; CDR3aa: CASSSLLRTGGGGYTF
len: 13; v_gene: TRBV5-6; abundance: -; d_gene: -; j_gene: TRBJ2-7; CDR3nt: TGTGCCAGCAGTTACTCCGGTCTGGGGGAGCAGTACTTC; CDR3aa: CASSYSGLGEQYF
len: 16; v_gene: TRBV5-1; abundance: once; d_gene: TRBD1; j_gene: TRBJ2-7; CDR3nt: TGCGCCAGCAGCTCTACGGGACAGCCGCCTTTCTACGAGCAGTACTTC; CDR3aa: CASSSTGQPPFYEQYF
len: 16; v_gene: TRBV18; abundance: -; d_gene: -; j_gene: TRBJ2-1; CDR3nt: TGTGCCAGCTCACCGTCAATTCAAGGGGGTCGGAATGAGCAGTTCTTC; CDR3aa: CASSPSIQGGRNEQFF
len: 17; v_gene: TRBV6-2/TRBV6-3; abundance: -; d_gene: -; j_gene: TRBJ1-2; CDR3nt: TGTGCCAGCAGTTACACCGGGACGCCAGTGTCCAACTATGGCTACACCTTC; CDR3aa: CASSYTGTPVSNYGYTF
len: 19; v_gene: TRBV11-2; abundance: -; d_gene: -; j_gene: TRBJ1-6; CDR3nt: TGTGCCAGCAGCTTAGATTCGGCTTCGGGCAGGGCCGATAATTCACCCCTCCACTTT; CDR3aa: CASSLDSASGRADNSPLHF
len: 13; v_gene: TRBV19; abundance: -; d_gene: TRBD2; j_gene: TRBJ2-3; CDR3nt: TGTGCCAGTAGTATCGCTAGCGGCGATACGCAGTATTTT; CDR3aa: CASSIASGDTQYF
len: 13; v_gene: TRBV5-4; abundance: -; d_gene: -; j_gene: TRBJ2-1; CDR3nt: TGTGCCAGCAGCCTTGATTACGGCAATGAGCAGTTCTTC; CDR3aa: CASSLDYGNEQFF
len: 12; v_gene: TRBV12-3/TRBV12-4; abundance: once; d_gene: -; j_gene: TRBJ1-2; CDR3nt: TGTGCCAGCAGTTTAAGTGTAGGTGGCTACACCTTC; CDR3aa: CASSLSVGGYTF
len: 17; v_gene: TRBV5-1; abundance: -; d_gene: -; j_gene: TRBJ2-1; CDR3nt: TGCGCCAGCAGCTTGGTTCGGTCAGACAGCTCCTACAATGAGCAGTTCTTC; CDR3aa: CASSLVRSDSSYNEQFF